This TCR beta chain is drawn from a study of early T cells in non-severe SARS-CoV-2 infection. General study points: Matching with VDJdb favored anti-spike CD8 responses (missing private and CD4 specificities).

This CDR3 is 13 amino acids long. Germline values: CDR1 ENHRY, CDR2 SYGVKD. Deletions cut 6 bases from V and 7 bases from J, with 13 bases between. Individual cDNA molecules were tagged with unique molecular identifiers, the study reported. From the 5' RACE reads, TCRdb called clonotypes with MiXCR, one entry per CDR3 protein. Counted here are more than 80,000 distinct CDR3 sequences, under 15% occurring once; the ten biggest clones make up roughly 6.4%. On this clonotype: The antigen is not known.

The V and J genes are TRBV10-3 and TRBJ2-1; D is perhaps TRBD1 (6 bases). This sequence was found in an adult who was a healthcare worker with PCR-confirmed SARS-CoV-2 infection or an uninfected control (not recorded which). The material sequenced was whole blood. Here the CDR3 reads CAISFGTQNEQFF. The CDR3 nucleotides are TGTGCCATCAGCTTCGGGACACAGAATGAGCAGTTCTTC.